This T cell receptor (beta chain) was identified in a study of blood T cell repertoires in COVID-19. In the study overall: The samples span acute and convalescent COVID-19 from the United States, Italy and Spain. Sources were T cells, B-cell-depleted T cells, or PBMCs; the material itself was cDNA or gDNA.

Germline trimming cut 4 bases from V and 0 bases from J; bases unmatched to any gene: 3. From germline, CDR1 is SGDLS and CDR2 YYNGEE. CDR3 length: 17 residues. In the original processing: Reference gene primer amplification yielded estimated nucleated cell counts. The protocol was immunoSEQ multiplex PCR, while the TCRdb copy is restricted to in-frame clones and leaves out a portion. The DNA was the basis for D and trimming; V, J and clone size are from that table. Here the sample spans hundreds of thousands of clones, approximately 82% being singletons. The sequence came from a woman over 75 with acute or convalescent COVID-19. The chain joins TRBV9 to TRBJ2-1, with TRBD2 matching 14 bases. Source material: peripheral blood. This chain's CDR3 is CASSRTSGGSSYNEQFF. The CDR3 DNA reads as TGTGCCAGCAGCCGGACTAGCGGGGGGAGCTCCTACAATGAGCAGTTCTTC. Combining the CDR3 with reference TRBV9 and TRBJ2-1 gives the whole variable domain DSGVTQTPKHLITATGQRVTLRCSPRSGDLSVYWYQQSLDQGLQFLIQYYNGEERAKGNILERFSAQQFPDLHSELNLSSLELGDSALYFCASSRTSGGSSYNEQFFGPGTRLTVL.